These 28 T cell receptor beta chains share one sample of origin, sequenced in a study of T cell repertoires in cytomegalovirus infection (dated by TCRdb to between 2017 and 2020). Sequencing instrument: Illumina HiSeq 1500. TCRdb itself trimmed the public reads at Q25 with fastp, ran MiXCR and retained productive beta chains. All rows with the same CDR3 protein become a single entry with the most common DNA and genes. The sample table contains 500,000 or so distinct CDR3 sequences; only one count was recorded for approximately 17% of them. More than 20% of the sample belongs to the ten largest clones. Sequenced material: CD8+ T cells from PBMCs. All receptors come from a human donor in good health (CMV status not recorded). Some clones in this sample may be carry-over from other donors' samples.

V usage is TRBV9 and J usage is TRBJ2-1; a weak D match, TRBD1 (6 bases). The V gene's germline CDR1 is SGDLS and CDR2 YYNGEE. The V and J ends lost 10 bases and 4 bases respectively, with 12 bases between them. This CDR3 is 12 amino acids long. The CDR3 DNA reads as TGTGCCTCCGGACAGATATACAATGAGCAGTTCTTC. Amino acids: CASGQIYNEQFF.

The rearrangement joins TRBV14 to TRBJ2-3; D unclear. Germline V gene data show CDR1 as SGHDN and CDR2 as FVKESK. The CDR3 has 14 residues. The V end was cut by 0 bases, the J end by 2 bases, with 6 bases between. The CDR3 DNA is TGTGCCAGCAGCCAAGAGCCCCCCACAGATACGCAGTATTTT. Encoded protein: CASSQEPPTDTQYF.

This clonotype was detected ten times or more. This chain links TRBV7-6 with TRBJ2-5; D call uncertain. The length of the CDR3 is 12 residues. The germline V and J ends were trimmed by 8 bases and 3 bases, with 10 bases remaining between them. CDR1 is SGHVS, CDR2 FNYEAQ, per germline. The chain's CDR3 is CASRNRKETQYF. The CDR3, as DNA: TGTGCCAGCCGGAACAGAAAAGAGACCCAGTACTTC.

This clonotype was detected only a few times. The chain combines TRBV6-1 with TRBJ1-1, with 8 bases aligning to TRBD1. This CDR3 spans 12 amino acids. Germline V lookup: CDR1 MNHNS, CDR2 SASEGT. J lost 4 bases, V lost 7 bases, and 2 bases had no gene match. In DNA form, the CDR3 reads TGTGCCAGCAACAGGGGGTTCACTGAAGCTTTCTTT. This gives the protein CASNRGFTEAFF.

This clonotype occurred once. V is TRBV24-1 and J is TRBJ1-1; the D is unclear. The CDR3 is 13 amino acids. V was cut by 7 bases and J by 4 bases, with 12 bases left in between. Germline-derived CDR1 and CDR2 are KGHDR and SFDVKD. The CDR3 nucleotides read TGTGCCACCAGCATGGGAGGTGCCACTGAAGCTTTCTTT. Translation: CATSMGGATEAFF.

The chain carries TRBV7-9 and TRBJ1-6, with 7 bases that match TRBD1. Germline CDR1 reads SEHNR; CDR2 reads FQNEAQ (reference sequence). The CDR3 runs to 15 residues. J lost 7 bases, V lost 5 bases, and 8 bases had no gene match. Here the CDR3 DNA reads TGTGCCAGCAGCGACCCGACAGGGCGCAATTCACCCCTCCACTTT. Amino acids: CASSDPTGRNSPLHF.

The CDR3 DNA follows: TGCAGCGTTGAAGATGGCGCGGGAGGAACCGGGGAGCTGTTTTTT. Its translation is CSVEDGAGGTGELFF. The chain is built from TRBV29-1 and TRBJ2-2, with 8 bases aligning to TRBD2. Germline V CDR1 and CDR2: SQVTM, ANQGSEA. The V segment lost 0 bases and the J segment 5 bases; nucleotides outside the gene matches: 5. The CDR3 totals 15 residues.

V usage is TRBV10-2 and J usage is TRBJ1-1; D is unclear. V lost 3 bases, J lost 5 bases, and 13 bases lay in between. Germline CDR1 WSHSY, CDR2 SAAADI. The CDR3 is 14 residues long. DNA of the CDR3: TGCGCCAGCAGTGAATCCCTACGAATGACTGAAGCTTTCTTT. Amino acid sequence: CASSESLRMTEAFF.

This clonotype was picked up many times. The V call is TRBV7-6, the J call TRBJ2-3, with a possible D match to TRBD2 (5 bases). V dropped 5 bases and J dropped 0 bases, with 12 bases sitting between them. Germline CDR1 reads SGHVS; CDR2 reads FNYEAQ. The CDR3 spans 15 residues. The DNA of the CDR3 is TGTGCCAGCAGCACTAGTGGGTCTAGCACAGATACGCAGTATTTT. Translated, it gives CASSTSGSSTDTQYF.

This clonotype was seen ten or more times. The chain combines TRBV6-1 with TRBJ1-2; 7 nucleotides line up with TRBD1. The V gene's germline CDR1 is MNHNS and CDR2 SASEGT. This CDR3 region has 14 residues. V lost 2 bases and J lost 8; bases outside the gene matches: 8. CDR3: CASSERAGGRGYTF. For the CDR3, the DNA is TGTGCCAGCAGTGAAAGGGCAGGGGGGCGAGGCTACACCTTC.

This clonotype turned up a few times. The chain has TRBV4-1 and TRBJ2-7; a weak D match, TRBD1 (6 bases). V shed 3 bases and J shed 2 bases, with 20 bases lying between them. The CDR3 extends over 17 amino acids. CDR1 and CDR2 from the germline V gene are MGHRA and YSYEKL. For the CDR3, the DNA is TGCGCCAGCAGCCAGGGGCCTCGGGACACTTACCCCTACGAGCAGTACTTC. It codes for CASSQGPRDTYPYEQYF.

The V call is TRBV12-3 or TRBV12-4, the J call TRBJ1-1; D ambiguous. The CDR3 loop spans 15 amino acids. Deletions cut 4 bases from V and 3 bases from J, with 15 bases between. This chain's CDR3 is CASSSQGWSDTEAFF. As DNA, the CDR3 is TGTGCCAGCAGTTCCCAAGGGTGGTCAGACACTGAAGCTTTCTTT.

The J gene is TRBJ2-7, the V gene TRBV7-9; unclear D gene. There are 15 residues in the CDR3. Trimming took off 5 bases at V and 0 bases at J, with 14 bases between the two ends. Germline CDR1 reads SEHNR; CDR2 reads FQNEAQ (reference sequence). The CDR3 nucleotides read TGTGCCAGCAGCGTCGAAGGGATCGGCTCCTACGAGCAGTACTTC. It yields the protein CASSVEGIGSYEQYF.

This rearrangement joins TRBV11-3 to TRBJ2-3; 7 bases agree with TRBD1. J was trimmed by 5 bases and V by 6 bases; bases with no gene match: 8. CDR1 is SGHNT and CDR2 is YENEEA in the germline V gene. The CDR3 runs to 14 residues. In DNA form, the CDR3 reads TGTGCCAGCAGTAGAGGGGGCCGGGGAGATACGCAGTATTTT. Translated, it gives CASSRGGRGDTQYF.

This clonotype was recorded a few times. This chain joins TRBV6-5 and TRBJ2-2, with D uncertain. Germline-derived CDR1 and CDR2 are MNHEY and SVGAGI. V was trimmed by 2 bases and J by 2 bases, leaving 6 bases between them. The CDR3 sequence is 14 residues long. CDR3 amino acids: CASSYGLNTGELFF. The CDR3 region has the DNA TGTGCCAGCAGTTACGGCCTCAACACCGGGGAGCTGTTTTTT.

The sample holds many counts of this clonotype. V gene TRBV6-1 combines with J gene TRBJ2-1; 9 positions agree with TRBD1. The germline gives CDR1 MNHNS, CDR2 SASEGT. This CDR3 is 15 amino acids long. Germline trimming cut 7 bases from V and 4 bases from J; bases unmatched to any gene: 8. CDR3 residues: CASIPGQGIYNEQFF. The CDR3 nucleotides are TGTGCCAGCATTCCGGGACAGGGAATATACAATGAGCAGTTCTTC.

This sequence joins TRBV5-5 and TRBJ2-7; 8 bases align to TRBD2. Per germline, CDR1 SGHKS and CDR2 YYEKEE (reference sequence). This CDR3 comprises 15 residues. V lost 2 bases and J lost 7; bases outside the gene matches: 11. CDR3: CASSFSAGAVREQYF. The CDR3 DNA sequence: TGTGCCAGCAGCTTCTCAGCGGGGGCCGTAAGGGAGCAGTACTTC.

The J gene is TRBJ2-7, the V gene TRBV27; a weak D match, TRBD2 (6 bases). The CDR3 length is 14 residues. Germline lookup yields CDR1 MNHEY and CDR2 SMNVEV (reference sequence). The germline V and J ends were trimmed by 3 bases and 5 bases, with 14 bases remaining between them. The CDR3 DNA sequence: TGTGCCAGCAGTTTCACGCGGGGAGCCCACGAGCAGTACTTC. The encoded protein is CASSFTRGAHEQYF.

A few counts support this clonotype. V usage is TRBV27 and J usage is TRBJ1-3; tentative D call: TRBD1 (6 bases). V was trimmed by 3 bases and J by 2 bases, leaving 11 bases between them. The CDR3 has 15 amino acids. Per germline, CDR1 MNHEY and CDR2 SMNVEV (reference sequence). CDR3 DNA sequence: TGTGCCAGCAGTTTGGCCACAGGGCCTGGAAACACCATATATTTT. Its translation: CASSLATGPGNTIYF.

This clonotype has at least ten counts. Here the CDR3 DNA reads TGTGCCAGTAGTAAGCTAGGGACAGGGGACCCGAACACTGAAGCTTTCTTT. It specifies CASSKLGTGDPNTEAFF. This rearrangement joins TRBV19 to TRBJ1-1; 10 bases are shared with TRBD1. The CDR3 spans 17 residues. V trimming: 4 bases; J trimming: 1 base; junction bases outside the gene matches: 9. Per the germline V gene, CDR1 is LNHDA and CDR2 is SQIVND (reference sequence).

The chain is built from TRBV20-1 and TRBJ2-1, with D unresolved. This CDR3 is 11 amino acids long. Germline loops: CDR1 DFQATT, CDR2 SNEGSKA (reference sequence). V lost 1 base and J lost 12, with 10 bases in between. The CDR3 protein is CSARGTVVQFF. The CDR3 coding sequence is TGCAGTGCTAGAGGAACAGTGGTGCAGTTCTTC.

The chain combines TRBV10-3 with TRBJ2-1; possible D gene TRBD2, 5 bases. CDR1 ENHRY and CDR2 SYGVKD come from the germline V gene. Trimming left V 7 bases short and J 9 bases short, with 16 bases between. CDR3 length: 13 residues. The CDR3 here is CAITTGPAGEQFF. The CDR3 region has the DNA TGTGCCATCACCACTGGACCGGCGGGTGAGCAGTTCTTC.

V gene TRBV14 combines with J gene TRBJ1-2; 7 nucleotides match TRBD1. This CDR3 region has 15 residues. The V gene's germline CDR1 is SGHDN and CDR2 FVKESK. The V and J ends lost 1 base and 1 base, in that order; junction bases with no gene match: 3. CDR3: CASSQGGQRNYGYTF. Written as DNA, the CDR3 is TGTGCCAGCAGCCAAGGGGGACAGCGTAACTATGGCTACACCTTC. Supplemented by reference TRBV14 and TRBJ1-2, the full variable domain reads EAGVTQFPSHSVIEKGQTVTLRCDPISGHDNLYWYRRVMGKEIKFLLHFVKESKQDESGMPNNRFLAERTGGTYSTLKVQPAELEDSGVYFCASSQGGQRNYGYTFGSGTRLTVV.

The chain links TRBV25-1 to TRBJ2-2, with TRBD2 identical over 7 bases. Germline trimming cut 0 bases from V and 5 bases from J; bases unmatched to any gene: 9. The CDR3 totals 17 residues. Germline CDR1 reads MGHDK; CDR2 reads SYGVNS. CDR3 sequence (DNA): TGTGCCAGCAGTGAATATAGGCGGGAGAGCTCAACCGGGGAGCTGTTTTTT. It encodes CASSEYRRESSTGELFF.

At least ten counts were recorded for this clonotype. The gene calls are TRBV11-2 and TRBJ2-4; no clear D. CDR1 SGHAT and CDR2 FQNNGV come from the germline V gene. Trimming pared 4 bases from V and 1 base from J, leaving 14 bases between. CDR3 length: 16 amino acids. The CDR3 region is CASSSPYGAAKNIQYF. Written as DNA, the CDR3 is TGTGCCAGCAGCTCTCCCTATGGCGCGGCCAAAAACATTCAGTACTTC.

The gene calls are TRBV12-3 or TRBV12-4 and TRBJ2-3; no firm D call. The germline V and J ends were trimmed by 6 bases and 0 bases, with 10 bases remaining between them. The CDR3 has 14 residues. The CDR3 DNA sequence: TGTGCCAGCAGCCACACGGGTAGCACAGATACGCAGTATTTT. It translates to CASSHTGSTDTQYF.

The V call is TRBV9, the J call TRBJ1-2, with 7 bases aligning to TRBD1. In germline, CDR1 is SGDLS, CDR2 YYNGEE. There are 14 residues in the CDR3. The V gene end was trimmed by 3 bases and the J gene end by 6 bases; junction bases not matched to a gene: 8. The CDR3: CASSEGDSFHGYTF. DNA of the CDR3: TGTGCCAGCAGCGAGGGGGACAGTTTCCATGGCTACACCTTC. Together with reference TRBV9 and TRBJ1-2, the CDR3 gives the full variable domain: DSGVTQTPKHLITATGQRVTLRCSPRSGDLSVYWYQQSLDQGLQFLIQYYNGEERAKGNILERFSAQQFPDLHSELNLSSLELGDSALYFCASSEGDSFHGYTFGSGTRLTVV.

This clonotype has more than one count but fewer than ten. The chain combines TRBV6-1 with TRBJ2-3, with 8 bases fitting TRBD1. This CDR3 region has 16 residues. Germline V gene lookup returns CDR1 MNHNS and CDR2 SASEGT. With V trimmed by 4 bases and J by 5 bases, 11 bases remained unmatched. The CDR3 DNA reads as TGTGCCAGCAGTGGAAATGGACAGGGATTACAAGATACGCAGTATTTT. It specifies CASSGNGQGLQDTQYF.